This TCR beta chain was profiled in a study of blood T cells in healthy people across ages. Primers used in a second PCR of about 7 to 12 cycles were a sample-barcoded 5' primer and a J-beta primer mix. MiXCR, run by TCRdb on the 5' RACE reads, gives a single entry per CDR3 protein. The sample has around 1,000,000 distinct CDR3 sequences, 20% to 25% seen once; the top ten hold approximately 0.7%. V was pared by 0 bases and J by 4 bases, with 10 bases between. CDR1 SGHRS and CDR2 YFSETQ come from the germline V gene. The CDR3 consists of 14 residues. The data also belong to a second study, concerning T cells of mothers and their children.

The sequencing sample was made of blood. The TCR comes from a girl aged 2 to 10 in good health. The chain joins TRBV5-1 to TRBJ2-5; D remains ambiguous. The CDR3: CASSLGRTPETQYF. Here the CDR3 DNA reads TGCGCCAGCAGCTTGGGACGGACCCCAGAGACCCAGTACTTC.